Sequencing of this T cell receptor (beta chain) was carried out in a study of PD-1 blockade in classical Hodgkin lymphoma. In regard to this clone: Antigen unknown.

Profiled with immunoSEQ multiplex PCR; TCRdb holds only in-frame clones, not every one. Of about 37,000 clones detected, around 76% appear once; the ten largest clones hold about 15%. Brentuximab vedotin exposure varied, and every patient relapsed after autologous stem cell transplantation. Classifying best responses yielded complete response, partial response or progressive disease. Broader study findings: Possible causes of repertoire differences, disease activity or prior therapy, remain undefined.

CDR1 is SGHRS, CDR2 YFSETQ, per germline. The CDR3 is made up of 13 amino acids. Trimming removed 7 bases at V and 2 bases at J, with 12 bases between. Sample: peripheral blood mononuclear cells (PBMCs), taken before the second cycle of nivolumab. The chain joins TRBV5-1 to TRBJ2-5; D ambiguous. The origin of this receptor is a human donor with classical Hodgkin lymphoma. CDR3 loop: CASSLGGQETQYF. CDR3 coding DNA: TGCGCCAGCTCCTTAGGCGGTCAAGAGACCCAGTACTTC. Full variable domain (rest looked up from reference TRBV5-1 and TRBJ2-5): KAGVTQTPRYLIKTRGQQVTLSCSPISGHRSVSWYQQTPGQGLQFLFEYFSETQRNKGNFPGRFSGRQFSNSRSEMNVSTLELGDSALYLCASSLGGQETQYFGPGTRLLVL.